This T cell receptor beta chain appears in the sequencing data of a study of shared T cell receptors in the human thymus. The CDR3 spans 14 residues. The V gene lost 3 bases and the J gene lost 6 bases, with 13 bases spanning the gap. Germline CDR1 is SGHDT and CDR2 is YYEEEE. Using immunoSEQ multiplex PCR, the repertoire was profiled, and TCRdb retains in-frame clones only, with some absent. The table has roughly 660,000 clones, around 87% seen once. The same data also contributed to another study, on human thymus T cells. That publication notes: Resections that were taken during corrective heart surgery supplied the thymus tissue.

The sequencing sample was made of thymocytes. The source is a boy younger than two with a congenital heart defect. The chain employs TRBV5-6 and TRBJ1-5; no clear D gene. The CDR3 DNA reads TGTGCCAGCAGCTCGAGCGATTTAGGTCAGCCCCAGCATTTT. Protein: CASSSSDLGQPQHF.